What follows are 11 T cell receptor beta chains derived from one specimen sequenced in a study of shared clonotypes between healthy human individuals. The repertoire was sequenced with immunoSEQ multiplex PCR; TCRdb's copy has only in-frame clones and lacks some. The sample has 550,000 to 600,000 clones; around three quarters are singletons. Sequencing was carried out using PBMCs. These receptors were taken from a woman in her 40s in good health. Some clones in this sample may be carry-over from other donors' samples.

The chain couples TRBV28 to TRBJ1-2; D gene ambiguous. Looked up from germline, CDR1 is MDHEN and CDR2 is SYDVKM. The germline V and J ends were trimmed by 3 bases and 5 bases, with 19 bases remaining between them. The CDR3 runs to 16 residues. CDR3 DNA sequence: TGTGCCAGCAGTTTGGAGACAACTCAAATCTTTTATGGCTACACCTTC. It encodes CASSLETTQIFYGYTF.

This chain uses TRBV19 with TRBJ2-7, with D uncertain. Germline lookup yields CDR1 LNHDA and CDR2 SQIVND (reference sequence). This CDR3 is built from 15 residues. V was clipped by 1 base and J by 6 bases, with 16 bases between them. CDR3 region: CASSIGGRNLLEQYF. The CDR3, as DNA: TGTGCCAGTAGTATAGGTGGCAGGAACCTTCTCGAGCAGTACTTC.

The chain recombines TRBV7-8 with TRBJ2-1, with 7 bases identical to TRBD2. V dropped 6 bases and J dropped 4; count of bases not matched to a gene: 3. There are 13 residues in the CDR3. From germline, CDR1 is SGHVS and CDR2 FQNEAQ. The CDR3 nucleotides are TGTGCCAGCAGAGCGGGACTTTACAATGAGCAGTTCTTC. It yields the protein CASRAGLYNEQFF.

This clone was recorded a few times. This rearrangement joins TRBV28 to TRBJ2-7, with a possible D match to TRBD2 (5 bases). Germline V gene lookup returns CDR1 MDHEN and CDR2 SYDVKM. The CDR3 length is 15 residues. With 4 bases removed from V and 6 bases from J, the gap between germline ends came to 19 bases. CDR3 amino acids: CASSSPSEGWSEQYF. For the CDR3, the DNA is TGTGCCAGCAGTTCCCCCAGTGAGGGTTGGAGCGAGCAGTACTTC. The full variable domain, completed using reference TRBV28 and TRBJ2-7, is DVKVTQSSRYLVKRTGEKVFLECVQDMDHENMFWYRQDPGLGLRLIYFSYDVKMKEKGDIPEGYSVSREKKERFSLILESASTNQTSMYLCASSSPSEGWSEQYFGPGTRLTVT.

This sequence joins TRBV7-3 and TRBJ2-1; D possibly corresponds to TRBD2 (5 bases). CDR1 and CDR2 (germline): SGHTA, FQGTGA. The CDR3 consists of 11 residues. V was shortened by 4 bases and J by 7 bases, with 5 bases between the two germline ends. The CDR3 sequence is CASSSGNEQFF. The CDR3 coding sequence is TGTGCCAGCAGCTCGGGGAATGAGCAGTTCTTC.

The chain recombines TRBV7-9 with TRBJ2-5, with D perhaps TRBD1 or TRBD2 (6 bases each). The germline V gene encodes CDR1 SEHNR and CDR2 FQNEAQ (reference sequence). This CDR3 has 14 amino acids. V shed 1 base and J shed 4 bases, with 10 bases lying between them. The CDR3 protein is CASSLEGGRETQYF. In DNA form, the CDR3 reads TGTGCCAGCAGCTTAGAGGGGGGCCGAGAGACCCAGTACTTC.

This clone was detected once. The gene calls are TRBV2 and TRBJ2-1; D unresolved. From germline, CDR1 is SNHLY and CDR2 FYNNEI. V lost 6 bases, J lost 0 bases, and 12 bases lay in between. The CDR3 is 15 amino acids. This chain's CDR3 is CASRRTESSYNEQFF. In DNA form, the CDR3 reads TGTGCCAGCAGGAGGACGGAATCCTCCTACAATGAGCAGTTCTTC.

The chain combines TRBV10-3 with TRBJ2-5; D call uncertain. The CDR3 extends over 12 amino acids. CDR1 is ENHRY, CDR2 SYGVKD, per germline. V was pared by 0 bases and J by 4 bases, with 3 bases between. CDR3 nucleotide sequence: TGTGCCATCAGTGAGTCCCCAGAGACCCAGTACTTC. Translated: CAISESPETQYF.

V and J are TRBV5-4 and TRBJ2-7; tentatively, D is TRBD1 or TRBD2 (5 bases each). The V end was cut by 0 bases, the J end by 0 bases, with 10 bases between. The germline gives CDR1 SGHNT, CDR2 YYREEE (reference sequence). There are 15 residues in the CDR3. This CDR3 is CASSLAGAVSYEQYF. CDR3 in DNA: TGTGCCAGCAGCTTGGCCGGGGCCGTCTCCTACGAGCAGTACTTC. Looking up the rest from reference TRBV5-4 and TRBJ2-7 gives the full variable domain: ETGVTQSPTHLIKTRGQQVTLRCSSQSGHNTVSWYQQALGQGPQFIFQYYREEENGRGNFPPRFSGLQFPNYSSELNVNALELDDSALYLCASSLAGAVSYEQYFGPGTRLTVT.

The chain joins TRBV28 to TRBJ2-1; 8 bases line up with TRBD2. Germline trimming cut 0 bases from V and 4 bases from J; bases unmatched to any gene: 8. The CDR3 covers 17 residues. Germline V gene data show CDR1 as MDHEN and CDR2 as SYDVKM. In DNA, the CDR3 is TGTGCCAGCAGTTTATGGGGAGGACTAGCTAGGTACAATGAGCAGTTCTTC. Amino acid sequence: CASSLWGGLARYNEQFF.

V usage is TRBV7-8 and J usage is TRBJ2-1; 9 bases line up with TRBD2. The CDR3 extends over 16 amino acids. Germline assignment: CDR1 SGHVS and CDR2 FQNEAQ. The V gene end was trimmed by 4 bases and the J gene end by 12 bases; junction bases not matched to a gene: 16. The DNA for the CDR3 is TGTGCCAGCAGCTCCAATAGCGGGAGAACGGTCTTTAGGCAGTTCTTC. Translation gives CASSSNSGRTVFRQFF.